The source of this T cell receptor beta chain is a study of T cells in tumors after PD-1 blockade. Regarding the study as a whole: Peripheral recruitment is suggested, as some novel exhausted tumor clones were in pre-treatment blood.

This clone qualifies as medium-sized. Its matching antigen is unknown. Method: immunoSEQ multiplex PCR; TCRdb's copy keeps in-frame clones and lacks some. The sample includes roughly 14,000 clones, roughly 80% of them seen just once. Input was about 550 ng to 6,004 ng of genomic DNA from tumor or blood. The germline gives CDR1 SEHNR, CDR2 FQNEAQ (reference sequence). CDR3 length: 14 residues. Trimming removed 2 bases from V and 2 bases from J, with 10 bases in between. This rearrangement joins TRBV7-9 to TRBJ2-7, with D possibly matching TRBD1 (6 bases). The receptor was derived from a human donor with basal cell carcinoma. Specimen: PBMCs, collected after anti-PD-1 treatment. CDR3 protein: CASSLTGKTYEQYF. CDR3 in DNA: TGTGCCAGCAGCTTAACAGGGAAAACCTACGAGCAGTACTTC.